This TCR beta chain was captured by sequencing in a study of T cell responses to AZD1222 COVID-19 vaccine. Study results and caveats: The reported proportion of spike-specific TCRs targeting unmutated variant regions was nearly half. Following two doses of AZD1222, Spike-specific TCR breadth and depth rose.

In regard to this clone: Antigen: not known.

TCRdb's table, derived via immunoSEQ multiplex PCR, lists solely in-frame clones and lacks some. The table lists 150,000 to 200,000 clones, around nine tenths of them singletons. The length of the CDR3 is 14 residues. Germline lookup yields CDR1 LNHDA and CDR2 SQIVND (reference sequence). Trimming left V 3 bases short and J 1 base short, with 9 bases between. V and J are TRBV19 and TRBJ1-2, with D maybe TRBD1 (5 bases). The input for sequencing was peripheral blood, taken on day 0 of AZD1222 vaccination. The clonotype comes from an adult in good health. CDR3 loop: CASSIDRLNYGYTF. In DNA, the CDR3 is TGTGCCAGTAGTATCGACAGACTTAACTATGGCTACACCTTC.